A selection of T cell receptor beta chains follows, all from one sample in a study of cytomegalovirus exposure and HLA in healthy donors. Measured with immunoSEQ multiplex PCR; TCRdb has only the in-frame clones, and not every one. The sample carries roughly 150,000 clones, about three quarters recorded once. The specimen sequenced was PBMCs. The receptors were gathered from a woman aged 25 to 45 in good health and CMV-seronegative. Each CDR3 is given with its conserved first and last residue. The D gene is left open where the match is weak. Part of the rows lack a size; the others show once, few, many or a class for expanded clones.

clone_size	d_call	v_call	j_call	cdr3_aa	cdr3_nt
few	TRBD2	TRBV18	TRBJ2-1	CASSPPGGATYNEQFF	TGTGCCAGCTCACCACCCGGGGGGGCCACCTACAATGAGCAGTTCTTC
-	TRBD2	TRBV5-5	TRBJ2-7	CASSLREVHYEQYF	TGTGCCAGCAGCTTGCGGGAGGTTCACTACGAGCAGTACTTC
-	TRBD2	TRBV30	TRBJ2-1	CAWSTGGYNEQFF	TGTGCCTGGAGTACGGGAGGGTACAATGAGCAGTTCTTC
-	-	TRBV5-1	TRBJ2-2	CASSLGLLAGELFF	TGCGCCAGCAGCTTGGGACTCCTGGCCGGGGAGCTGTTTTTT
few	TRBD2	TRBV4-2	TRBJ2-3	CASSPMGLGGTDTQYF	TGTGCCAGCAGCCCGATGGGACTAGGGGGTACAGATACGCAGTATTTT
-	TRBD2	TRBV5-1	TRBJ2-2	CASRPPGLADTGELFF	TGCGCCAGCAGACCTCCGGGACTAGCGGACACCGGGGAGCTGTTTTTT
-	-	TRBV5-8	TRBJ1-1	CASSLFGTEAFF	TGTGCCAGCAGCTTGTTCGGCACTGAAGCTTTCTTT
-	TRBD1	TRBV19	TRBJ1-1	CASNTRGTGRTEAFF	TGTGCCAGTAACACGCGGGGGACAGGGCGTACTGAAGCTTTCTTT
-	-	TRBV9	TRBJ2-1	CASSVGRQSYNEQFF	TGTGCCAGCAGCGTGGGGCGTCAGTCCTACAATGAGCAGTTCTTC
few	-	TRBV5-6	TRBJ2-7	CASSLVLGSSYEQYF	TGTGCCAGCAGCTTGGTTCTGGGGAGCTCCTACGAGCAGTACTTC
few	TRBD1	TRBV2	TRBJ2-7	CASREGQGFYEQYF	TGTGCCAGCAGGGAGGGACAGGGGTTTTACGAGCAGTACTTC
-	-	TRBV2	TRBJ2-5	CASTYQETQYF	TGTGCCAGCACCTACCAAGAGACCCAGTACTTC
-	-	TRBV7-2	TRBJ1-3	CASSLSTGTGNTIYF	TGTGCCAGCAGCTTATCCACAGGGACTGGAAACACCATATATTTT
-	-	TRBV5-1	TRBJ2-3	CASSPDGGGTDTQYF	TGCGCCAGCAGCCCCGATGGAGGTGGCACAGATACGCAGTATTTT
-	TRBD1	TRBV4-1	TRBJ2-5	CASSRDRGPQETQYF	TGCGCCAGCAGCCGGGACAGGGGCCCGCAAGAGACCCAGTACTTC
-	-	TRBV29-1	TRBJ1-1	CSVVGRFTEAFF	TGCAGCGTTGTGGGCCGGTTCACTGAAGCTTTCTTT
-	TRBD1	TRBV10-1	TRBJ2-7	CASSAGTGGREQYF	TGCGCCAGCAGTGCCGGGACAGGGGGCCGCGAGCAGTACTTC
-	-	TRBV12-2	TRBJ1-4	CASRLQFHPGLFF	TGTGCAAGTCGCCTCCAGTTCCACCCAGGGCTGTTTTTT
-	TRBD2	TRBV7-2	TRBJ2-3	CASSLGLAGTDTQYF	TGTGCCAGCAGCTTAGGACTAGCGGGGACAGATACGCAGTATTTT
-	-	TRBV7-2	TRBJ1-1	CASSAQGMGAEAFF	TGTGCCAGCAGCGCACAGGGAATGGGCGCTGAAGCTTTCTTT